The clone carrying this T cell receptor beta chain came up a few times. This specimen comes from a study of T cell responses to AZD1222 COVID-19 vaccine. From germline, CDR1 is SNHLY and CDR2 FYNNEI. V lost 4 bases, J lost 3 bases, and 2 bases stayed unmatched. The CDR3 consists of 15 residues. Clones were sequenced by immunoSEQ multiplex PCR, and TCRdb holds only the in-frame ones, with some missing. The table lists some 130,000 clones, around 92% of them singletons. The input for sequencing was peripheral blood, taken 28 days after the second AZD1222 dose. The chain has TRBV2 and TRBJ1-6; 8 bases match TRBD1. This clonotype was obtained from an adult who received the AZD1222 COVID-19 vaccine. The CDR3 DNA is TGTGCCAGCAGTGGACAGGGGAGCTATAATTCACCCCTCCACTTT. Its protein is CASSGQGSYNSPLHF.